Presented here are 27 T cell receptor beta chains from one specimen sequenced in a study of control samples from healthy donors and cancer patients. The method was immunoSEQ multiplex PCR; TCRdb's version includes in-frame clones alone and lacks a portion of them. The sample lists about 150,000 clones; approximately 94% were seen once. Material for sequencing was blood. The source is a woman under 30 in good health.

This clone was counted once. The chain couples TRBV6-2 or TRBV6-3 to TRBJ1-5, with D perhaps matching TRBD1 (6 bases). The V gene's germline CDR1 is MNHEY and CDR2 SVGEGT. The CDR3 consists of 16 residues. V lost 4 bases and J lost 3, with 16 bases in between. CDR3 protein: CASSLGGALANQPQHF. In DNA, the CDR3 is TGTGCCAGCAGTTTGGGGGGGGCGCTCGCCAATCAGCCCCAGCATTTT.

A single count supports this clone. The genes are TRBV11-3 and TRBJ1-1; 9 nucleotides match TRBD1. Germline CDR1 SGHNT, CDR2 YENEEA. The ends lost 5 bases at V and 3 bases at J; junction bases unmatched: 4. This CDR3 is 14 amino acids long. CDR3 nucleotides: TGTGCCAGCAGCCGGGACAGGGCGGACACTGAAGCTTTCTTT. Translated, it gives CASSRDRADTEAFF.

V gene TRBV7-2 combines with J gene TRBJ1-1; D call uncertain. This CDR3 is built from 14 residues. The V and J ends lost 1 base and 1 base respectively, with 7 bases between them. Germline V lookup: CDR1 SGHTA, CDR2 FQGNSA. The CDR3 here is CASSLGLSNTEAFF. The CDR3 DNA reads TGTGCCAGCAGCTTAGGACTGTCGAACACTGAAGCTTTCTTT.

This clone has just one count. The chain recombines TRBV7-6 with TRBJ1-6; D is ambiguous. This CDR3 has 15 residues. V lost 5 bases and J lost 6, with 14 bases in between. CDR1 and CDR2 (germline): SGHVS, FNYEAQ. The CDR3 protein is CASSPMEGLNSPLHF. The CDR3 coding sequence is TGTGCCAGCAGCCCAATGGAGGGTCTTAATTCACCCCTCCACTTT.

The sample holds a few counts of this clone. The V call is TRBV24-1, the J call TRBJ1-5; no reliable D call. The CDR3 is 12 amino acids. The V gene's germline CDR1 is KGHDR and CDR2 SFDVKD. Trimming stripped 3 bases from V and 4 bases from J, with 3 bases between. The CDR3 here is CATSDINQPQHF. CDR3 nucleotide sequence: TGTGCCACCAGTGATATTAATCAGCCCCAGCATTTT.

This clone was detected once. V gene TRBV4-1 combines with J gene TRBJ1-4; D is undetermined. CDR1 is MGHRA, CDR2 YSYEKL, per germline. With 3 bases removed from V and 8 bases from J, the gap between germline ends came to 10 bases. CDR3 length: 13 amino acids. CDR3 DNA: TGCGCCAGCAGCCAGGTGATGACCGAAAAACTGTTTTTT. It is translated as CASSQVMTEKLFF.

This chain uses TRBV18 with TRBJ1-4, with D maybe TRBD1 (6 bases). V shed 6 bases and J shed 7 bases, with 18 bases lying between them. This CDR3 is built from 15 residues. Germline V gives CDR1 KGHSH, CDR2 LQKENI. CDR3 in DNA: TGTGCCAGCTCCCGCAGTCCGGACAGTTTTGAAAAACTGTTTTTT. It yields the protein CASSRSPDSFEKLFF.

The CDR3 protein is CASSQMANTEAFF. CDR3 bases: TGCGCCAGCAGCCAAATGGCGAACACTGAAGCTTTCTTT. The chain uses TRBV4-1 and TRBJ1-1, with unresolved D. Germline V lookup: CDR1 MGHRA, CDR2 YSYEKL. The V gene lost 2 bases and the J gene lost 1 base, with 5 bases spanning the gap. The CDR3 loop spans 13 amino acids.

The rearrangement uses TRBV7-8 and TRBJ2-3; D is unresolved. The CDR3 loop spans 15 amino acids. The ends were cut back, 1 base at V and 4 bases at J, with 12 bases in the middle. Germline-derived CDR1 and CDR2 are SGHVS and FQNEAQ. CDR3: CASSLGENGADTQYF. CDR3 nucleotides: TGTGCCAGCAGCTTAGGGGAAAATGGGGCAGATACGCAGTATTTT.

The chain joins TRBV7-8 to TRBJ2-7, with a weak D call TRBD1 (5 bases). Deletions cut 2 bases from V and 1 base from J, with 6 bases between. Germline V gene lookup returns CDR1 SGHVS and CDR2 FQNEAQ. The CDR3 has 13 residues. The CDR3 region is CASSLRTSYEQYF. DNA for the CDR3: TGTGCCAGCAGCTTACGGACATCCTACGAGCAGTACTTC.

The V and J genes are TRBV4-1 and TRBJ2-2, with 8 bases matching TRBD2. Trimming cost V 0 bases and J 0 bases; bases outside gene matches: 0. Germline V gene lookup returns CDR1 MGHRA and CDR2 YSYEKL. This CDR3 is 16 amino acids long. The DNA of the CDR3 is TGCGCCAGCAGCCAAGAGGGACTAGCGAACACCGGGGAGCTGTTTTTT. The encoded protein is CASSQEGLANTGELFF.

The CDR3: CASSLTGLTEAFF. CDR3 DNA sequence: TGTGCCAGCAGCTTGACAGGGTTAACTGAAGCTTTCTTT. This sequence joins TRBV5-4 and TRBJ1-1; the D gene is possibly TRBD1 (6 bases). This CDR3 has 13 residues. Trimming shortened V by 1 base and J by 5 bases, and 9 bases separated the two germline ends. CDR1 and CDR2 from the germline V gene are SGHNT and YYREEE (reference sequence).

The rearrangement uses TRBV4-1 and TRBJ2-1; 10 nucleotides match TRBD2. Germline V gene lookup returns CDR1 MGHRA and CDR2 YSYEKL. The CDR3 is made up of 14 amino acids. After removal of 4 bases from V and 5 bases from J, the junction contained 2 bases not matched to a gene. The CDR3 here is CASSRGTSDNEQFF. In DNA form, the CDR3 reads TGCGCCAGCAGCCGGGGGACTAGCGACAATGAGCAGTTCTTC.

The chain combines TRBV7-2 with TRBJ1-1; D remains unclear. The germline CDR1 and CDR2 sequences are SGHTA and FQGNSA. V lost 0 bases to trimming and J lost 6 bases, with 5 bases between them. This CDR3 is 12 amino acids long. DNA for the CDR3: TGTGCCAGCAGCTTAGCGTGGGCTGAAGCTTTCTTT. Translated, it gives CASSLAWAEAFF.

The rearrangement links TRBV28 to TRBJ1-1, with D perhaps TRBD1 (6 bases). The V and J ends lost 3 bases and 5 bases respectively, with 16 bases between them. Germline CDR1 reads MDHEN; CDR2 reads SYDVKM. The CDR3 totals 15 residues. This CDR3 is CASSLMTGMLTEAFF. CDR3 coding DNA: TGTGCCAGCAGTTTGATGACAGGAATGTTGACTGAAGCTTTCTTT.

The V call is TRBV14, the J call TRBJ1-1; no reliable D call. The CDR3 extends over 12 amino acids. V lost 11 bases, J lost 0 bases, and 10 bases lay in between. Per the germline V gene, CDR1 is SGHDN and CDR2 is FVKESK. Here the CDR3 DNA reads TGTGCCCATGGGATGATGAACACTGAAGCTTTCTTT. Its translation is CAHGMMNTEAFF.

The gene calls are TRBV5-1 and TRBJ2-3, with 7 bases that match TRBD1. The CDR3 extends over 16 amino acids. The germline CDR1 and CDR2 sequences are SGHRS and YFSETQ. After removal of 0 bases from V and 0 bases from J, the junction contained 4 bases not matched to a gene. The CDR3 here is CASSLGDSTSTDTQYF. In nucleotides, the CDR3 is TGCGCCAGCAGCTTGGGGGACAGTACTAGCACAGATACGCAGTATTTT.

This chain uses TRBV6-2 or TRBV6-3 with TRBJ1-5; a weak D match, TRBD1 (6 bases). CDR1 is MNHEY, CDR2 SVGEGT, per germline. The CDR3 covers 15 residues. Trimming removed 6 bases at V and 1 base at J, with 13 bases between. Written as DNA, the CDR3 is TGTGCCAGCAGCAAATACACAGGGAGCAATCAGCCCCAGCATTTT. It codes for CASSKYTGSNQPQHF.

This clone was seen once. The genes are TRBV15 and TRBJ1-6; no clear D. The germline CDR1 and CDR2 sequences are LNHNV and YYDKDF (reference sequence). Trimming removed 0 bases from V and 8 bases from J, with 11 bases in between. The CDR3 consists of 15 residues. The CDR3 loop reads CATSRDGSPYSPLHF. CDR3 sequence (DNA): TGTGCCACCAGCAGAGACGGCAGCCCTTATTCACCCCTCCACTTT.

The CDR3 here is CASSQNSGRDSGDTQYF. CDR3 DNA: TGTGCCAGCAGCCAGAATAGCGGGAGGGATTCCGGGGATACGCAGTATTTT. J is TRBJ2-3 and V is TRBV3-1 (or the pseudogene TRBV3-2), with 11 positions matching TRBD2. The V and J ends lost 3 bases and 6 bases, in that order; junction bases with no gene match: 11. The CDR3 is 17 residues long. Germline CDR1 and CDR2: LGHDT and YNNKEL (reference sequence).

The V call is TRBV7-2, the J call TRBJ2-1, with no clear D. The CDR3 loop spans 12 amino acids. Trimming pared 1 base from V and 10 bases from J, leaving 8 bases between. CDR1 is SGHTA and CDR2 is FQGNSA in the germline V gene. CDR3 protein: CASSLDLPEQFF. Here the CDR3 DNA reads TGTGCCAGCAGCTTAGATCTTCCAGAGCAGTTCTTC.

Notes on this clone: The same CDR3 is also encoded by other DNA sequences in this sample. The rearrangement uses TRBV9 and TRBJ2-3, with TRBD2 matching 7 bases. The ends lost 0 bases at V and 5 bases at J; junction bases unmatched: 6. Per germline, CDR1 SGDLS and CDR2 YYNGEE. CDR3 length: 15 residues. The CDR3 DNA reads TGTGCCAGCAGCGTAGGTTGGGGGGGAAGAGATACGCAGTATTTT. Translating it yields CASSVGWGGRDTQYF.

The chain couples TRBV7-8 to TRBJ1-6; no reliable D call. The CDR3 contains 17 residues. Germline V gives CDR1 SGHVS, CDR2 FQNEAQ. Between the trimmed V and J ends, which lost 5 bases and 0 bases, there was a span of 14 bases. The CDR3 nucleotides read TGTGCCAGCAGCAGACGCCAGCTCGGCTCCTATAATTCACCCCTCCACTTT. Its protein product is CASSRRQLGSYNSPLHF.

The gene calls are TRBV16 and TRBJ1-1, with TRBD1 identical over 9 bases. The CDR3 loop spans 14 amino acids. Trimming took 1 base from V and 5 from J; bases not matched to a gene: 2. CDR1 is KGHSY, CDR2 FQNENV, per germline. CDR3 DNA: TGTGCCAGCAGCCAATTGACAGGGGGAACTGAAGCTTTCTTT. Its translation: CASSQLTGGTEAFF.

The chain joins TRBV15 to TRBJ1-5, with 8 nucleotides matching TRBD1. This CDR3 region has 15 residues. Germline trimming cut 3 bases from V and 7 bases from J; bases unmatched to any gene: 8. The germline V gene has CDR1 LNHNV and CDR2 YYDKDF (reference sequence). CDR3 bases: TGTGCCACCAGCAGGCCTGGACAGGGCGAACAGCCCCAGCATTTT. This encodes CATSRPGQGEQPQHF. Full variable domain (remainder filled in from reference TRBV15 and TRBJ1-5): DAMVIQNPRYQVTQFGKPVTLSCSQTLNHNVMYWYQQKSSQAPKLLFHYYDKDFNNEADTPDNFQSRRPNTSFCFLDIRSPGLGDTAMYLCATSRPGQGEQPQHFGDGTRLSIL.

The V call is TRBV29-1, the J call TRBJ2-5, with D hard to call. The CDR3 has 12 amino acids. Trimming removed 4 bases from V and 3 bases from J, with 9 bases in between. Germline V lookup: CDR1 SQVTM, CDR2 ANQGSEA. The CDR3 sequence is CSVGSVKETQYF. CDR3 nucleotides: TGCAGCGTTGGCTCGGTCAAAGAGACCCAGTACTTC.

This rearrangement joins TRBV5-4 to TRBJ2-5; no clear D. Germline V lookup: CDR1 SGHNT, CDR2 YYREEE (reference sequence). Deletions cut 0 bases from V and 7 bases from J, with 7 bases between. This CDR3 spans 12 amino acids. Here the CDR3 reads CASSLVAATQYF. The CDR3, as DNA: TGTGCCAGCAGCTTGGTGGCGGCGACCCAGTACTTC.